This TCR beta chain was sequenced for a study of blood T cell repertoires in COVID-19. Assay used: immunoSEQ multiplex PCR; TCRdb lists only in-frame clones, some missing. The sample has about 160,000 clones; 70% to 80% are singletons. Germline V lookup: CDR1 LGHDT, CDR2 YNNKEL (reference sequence). The CDR3 totals 15 residues. The V end lost 4 bases, the J end lost 5 bases, and 16 bases lay between the germline ends. This TCR was sampled from a woman in her sixties with COVID-19, enrolled during active disease. Material: peripheral blood. V gene TRBV3-1 (or the pseudogene TRBV3-2) combines with J gene TRBJ2-3; weak D call: TRBD2 (6 bases). The CDR3 is CASSPRLVGRDTQYF. The CDR3 coding sequence is TGTGCCAGCAGCCCCCGACTAGTGGGGCGAGATACGCAGTATTTT.